This T cell receptor (beta chain) originates from a study of cytotoxic CD8 clonotypes in ibrutinib-treated CLL. Across the whole study: Mean per-sample yields comprised roughly 260,000 productive templates and 94,082 productive rearrangements. Study-wide results and caveats: Age-matched healthy donor levels were exceeded by baseline clonality, which tracked circulating CD8+ T-cell counts.

Sample share makes this clone medium-sized. The antigen is unknown. TCRdb's table, derived via immunoSEQ multiplex PCR, lists solely in-frame clones and lacks some. The repertoire holds roughly 29,000 clones, with around 52% as singletons. With 6 bases clipped from V and 6 bases from J, the junction kept 5 bases outside the gene matches. The germline CDR1 and CDR2 sequences are LNHDA and SQIVND (reference sequence). The CDR3 is made up of 13 amino acids. V usage is TRBV19 and J usage is TRBJ1-5, with 7 bases aligning to TRBD1. Sequenced here: PBMCs, sampled before ibrutinib treatment. The sequence came from a human donor with chronic lymphocytic leukemia. The CDR3 DNA reads TGTGCCAGTAGCCCAGGGGGAGGTCAGCCCCAGCATTTT. It translates to CASSPGGGQPQHF.